This TCR beta chain was captured in a study of blood T cell repertoires in COVID-19. The CDR3 is 14 amino acids. Study processing details: Estimation of nucleated cell counts was performed using reference gene primer amplification. This table comes from immunoSEQ multiplex PCR, and its TCRdb copy is limited to in-frame clones, with some not included. V and J calls and clone size are given by that table; D and trimming were obtained from the DNA. This sample carries under 20,000 clones, roughly 82% of them seen once, and the ten largest clones take around a fifth. Sequenced: peripheral blood. The sequence was collected from a man at least 80 years old with active COVID-19. V and J are TRBV21-1 and TRBJ2-4; the D call TRBD2 from the table was never checked on the DNA. TRBV21-1 is labeled a pseudogene. CDR3 in amino acids: CASRPLWGGNIQYF. The DNA for the CDR3 is TGTGCCAGCAGGCCCCTCTGGGGGGGAAACATTCAGTACTTC.